These T cell receptor beta chains were read from a single sample in a study of cytomegalovirus exposure and HLA in healthy donors. Profiled with immunoSEQ multiplex PCR; TCRdb holds only in-frame clones, not every one. The table includes 90,000 to 150,000 clones, 75% detected once. Sequenced input: PBMCs. These receptor sequences come from a woman aged 40 to 55 in good health and CMV-seropositive. Each CDR3 is given with its conserved first and last residue. A D gene is named only where the DNA matches it firmly. The size field is filled for only some rows; it gives once, few, many or a size class.

TRBV5-1	-	-	TRBJ1-1	TGCGCCAGCAGCTCTGGACAGACGAACACTGAAGCTTTCTTT	CASSSGQTNTEAFF
TRBV13	TRBD1	-	TRBJ1-1	TGTGCCAGCAGGGACCCGACAGGGATGAACACTGAAGCTTTCTTT	CASRDPTGMNTEAFF
TRBV30	TRBD1	-	TRBJ2-4	TGTGCCTGGAGTGATGACAGGGGGCTACGGTACTTC	CAWSDDRGLRYF
TRBV6-1	TRBD1	-	TRBJ2-5	TGTGCCAGCAGAGAACCCCGATGGACAGGAAGCCAAGAGACCCAGTACTTC	CASREPRWTGSQETQYF
TRBV7-2	-	-	TRBJ1-1	TGTGCCAGCAGCCCTCGGGGAGCCATGAACACTGAAGCTTTCTTT	CASSPRGAMNTEAFF
TRBV7-4	TRBD2	few	TRBJ2-1	TGTGCCAGCAGGGCACCGGGACTAGTCCACCTAAACGCCTACAATGAGCAGTTCTTC	CASRAPGLVHLNAYNEQFF
TRBV2	TRBD2	once	TRBJ2-3	TGTGCCAGCAGGCGGACTAGCGGGGGGGCAGATACGCAGTATTTT	CASRRTSGGADTQYF
TRBV7-9	-	-	TRBJ1-4	TGTGCCAGCAGCTCTCCGACAGGTGCAACTAATGAAAAACTGTTTTTT	CASSSPTGATNEKLFF
TRBV28	TRBD2	few	TRBJ2-1	TGTGCCAGCCGGTTAGCGGGCTCCTACAATGAGCAGTTCTTC	CASRLAGSYNEQFF
TRBV9	TRBD1	-	TRBJ1-3	TGTGCCAGCGGAGAGGCAGGGGGCTTTAAAAACACCATATATTTT	CASGEAGGFKNTIYF
TRBV9	TRBD2	-	TRBJ2-4	TGTGCCAGCAGCCCCCTCCAAGGACTAGCGGGGGCCAAAAACATTCAGTACTTC	CASSPLQGLAGAKNIQYF
TRBV5-1	-	-	TRBJ1-5	TGCGCCAGCAGCCCTGGTGGGGGGGTCGGGCCCCAGCATTTT	CASSPGGGVGPQHF
TRBV28	-	-	TRBJ2-7	TGTGCCAGCAGTGGGGCTCCTCTGGACGAGCAGTACTTC	CASSGAPLDEQYF
TRBV27	TRBD1	-	TRBJ1-5	TGTGCCAGCAGTCGAAGACAGGGCCAGTATAGCAATCAGCCCCAGCATTTT	CASSRRQGQYSNQPQHF
TRBV7-2	-	-	TRBJ2-1	TGTGCCAGCAGCTTAGGCGGGGGCCCTAGTGAGCAGTTCTTC	CASSLGGGPSEQFF
TRBV5-1	TRBD1	once	TRBJ1-6	TGCGCCAGCACCTTGGGAGGGACAGGGAGCTCACCCCTCCACTTT	CASTLGGTGSSPLHF
TRBV6-5	-	-	TRBJ2-3	TGTGCCAGCAGCTTCGTCGGGACAGATACGCAGTATTTT	CASSFVGTDTQYF
TRBV10-3	-	-	TRBJ2-7	TGTGCCATCAGTGAGCCGACCGACAGGCACGACGAGCAGTACTTC	CAISEPTDRHDEQYF
TRBV30	-	-	TRBJ1-2	TGTGCCTGGAGCTCAATCAGGGGCGGTGGCTACACCTTC	CAWSSIRGGGYTF
TRBV7-8	-	-	TRBJ1-6	TGTGCCAGCAGCCTCCGAGGGCCCCAGGATAATTCACCCCTCCACTTT	CASSLRGPQDNSPLHF
TRBV2	TRBD1	-	TRBJ1-4	TGTGCCAGCAGTGCCGACAGGGGGTTCGATGAAAAACTGTTTTTT	CASSADRGFDEKLFF
TRBV28	-	few	TRBJ1-3	TGTGCCAGCAGTTTGGCCCAGGGGTCTTCCTCTGGAAACACCATATATTTT	CASSLAQGSSSGNTIYF
TRBV4-3	TRBD1	-	TRBJ1-2	TGCGCCAGCAGCCAAGATTCGTTAGGACAGGGGACGTATGGCTACACCTTC	CASSQDSLGQGTYGYTF
TRBV7-2	-	few	TRBJ2-7	TGTGCCAGCACCTCATGGGGGGACGGTGCCTACGAGCAGTACTTC	CASTSWGDGAYEQYF
TRBV6-6	TRBD1	few	TRBJ2-7	TGTGCCAGCAGTTACCCCGACAGGGCCATCTCCTACGAGCAGTACTTC	CASSYPDRAISYEQYF
TRBV18	-	-	TRBJ1-5	TGTGCCAGCTCACCGCAGGGGCCCGGTCAGCCCCAGCATTTT	CASSPQGPGQPQHF
TRBV5-6	TRBD1	-	TRBJ2-3	TGTGCCAGCAGCAAAGGACAGGGCGGTACGCAGTATTTT	CASSKGQGGTQYF
TRBV4-1	-	-	TRBJ2-5	TGCGCCAGCAGCCAAGGACTATCCCAAGAGACCCAGTACTTC	CASSQGLSQETQYF
TRBV28	-	-	TRBJ2-1	TGTGCCAGCAGGCACCCGGGACAAAAAAACCGGAATGAGCAGTTCTTC	CASRHPGQKNRNEQFF
TRBV5-4	-	-	TRBJ2-5	TGTGCCAGCAGCTTGGTGGCAGGGCACGAGACCCAGTACTTC	CASSLVAGHETQYF
TRBV9	TRBD1	-	TRBJ1-6	TGTGCCAGCAGCGCCGGGACAGTGGATTCACCCCTCCACTTT	CASSAGTVDSPLHF
TRBV6-5	TRBD2	-	TRBJ2-5	TGTGCCAGCAGTTACTCGTTCCAGCGGGAGCAAGAGACCCAGTACTTC	CASSYSFQREQETQYF
TRBV6-6	TRBD2	-	TRBJ2-7	TGTGCCAGCACTCGATCCCCTGCTAGCGGGAGTGACGAGCAGTACTTC	CASTRSPASGSDEQYF
TRBV4-2	TRBD2	-	TRBJ2-7	TGTGCCAGCAGCCAAGATCTCGCGGGAGGGCCGGTCGGCGAGCAGTACTTC	CASSQDLAGGPVGEQYF
TRBV5-4	TRBD2	-	TRBJ2-7	TGTGCCAGCAGCCGGGCGGGGGGCGTTGATGCCTACGAGCAGTACTTC	CASSRAGGVDAYEQYF
TRBV18	-	-	TRBJ2-1	TGTGCCAGCTCCCAAAGACAATACAATGAGCAGTTCTTC	CASSQRQYNEQFF
TRBV29-1	TRBD2	-	TRBJ2-5	TGCAGCGGGTCTAGCGGGAGTGAGACCCAGTACTTC	CSGSSGSETQYF
TRBV28	TRBD2	-	TRBJ2-7	TGTGCCAGCAGTCGTCTGGGGACTAGTACGAACTACGAGCAGTACTTC	CASSRLGTSTNYEQYF
TRBV10-3	TRBD2	few	TRBJ2-1	TGTGCCATCAGGGGGACTAGCGGGAGGGCCCAGGGGGTCGATGAGCAGTTCTTC	CAIRGTSGRAQGVDEQFF
TRBV7-9	TRBD1	few	TRBJ1-1	TGTGCCAGCAGCTTCACAGGGGACGGTGAAGCTTTCTTT	CASSFTGDGEAFF
TRBV7-9	TRBD2	-	TRBJ2-7	TGTGCCAGCAGCTTAAAAGCGGGAGTACCTGGTGGCGAGCAGTACTTC	CASSLKAGVPGGEQYF
TRBV5-6	-	-	TRBJ1-5	TGTGCCAGCAGCTTGGCGGGTATAGGTTTCAAGCCCCAGCATTTT	CASSLAGIGFKPQHF
TRBV7-8	-	-	TRBJ2-2	TGTGCCAGCAGCTTAGGAGGAGGCGTAGGCACCGGGGAGCTGTTTTTT	CASSLGGGVGTGELFF
TRBV12-5	TRBD1	-	TRBJ1-2	TGTGCTAGTGGTCGCCCCCGGGACAGGAGTTCTGGCTACACCTTC	CASGRPRDRSSGYTF
TRBV7-2	-	-	TRBJ2-2	TGTGCCAGCAGCCCTCGGACTTTACTTAACACCGGGGAGCTGTTTTTT	CASSPRTLLNTGELFF
TRBV4-1	TRBD2	-	TRBJ2-7	TGCGCCAGCAGCCCCGGACTAGCGGGGGGCCCAAGCTCCTACGAGCAGTACTTC	CASSPGLAGGPSSYEQYF
TRBV18	TRBD1	-	TRBJ1-2	TGTGCCAGCTCACCGGGGACAGATGACTATGGCTACACCTTC	CASSPGTDDYGYTF
TRBV4-3	-	-	TRBJ2-7	TGCGCCAGCAGCCAAGACAGGGCAGGTTGGTACGAGCAGTACTTC	CASSQDRAGWYEQYF
TRBV6-5	-	-	TRBJ1-1	TGTGCCAGCAGTTACTCGATGGGGGGGGGCACTGAAGCTTTCTTT	CASSYSMGGGTEAFF
TRBV7-2	TRBD2	-	TRBJ2-5	TGTGCCAGCAGCTTAGTCGGGCGGGAGGGTGAGACCCAGTACTTC	CASSLVGREGETQYF
TRBV6-5	-	-	TRBJ1-2	TGTGCCAGCAGTTACTCTAGGGGGATCTATGGCTACACCTTC	CASSYSRGIYGYTF
TRBV6-5	TRBD1	-	TRBJ1-2	TGTGCCAGCAGTCCCCAACGACAGGGGGCAACTGGCTACACCTTC	CASSPQRQGATGYTF
TRBV5-6	-	-	TRBJ2-7	TGTGCCAGCAGCCCGCGTAAATCGGCTTCGGGGGGCGCGAACGAGCAGTACTTC	CASSPRKSASGGANEQYF
TRBV25-1	-	-	TRBJ1-4	TGTGCCAGCAGTGACCCCGGGCCCGGCGGGGAAAAACTGTTTTTT	CASSDPGPGGEKLFF